What follows are 31 T cell receptor beta chains derived from one specimen sequenced in a study of blood T cell repertoires in COVID-19 (dated by TCRdb to about 2020). The library was produced with the immunoSEQ multiplex PCR assay. Not all clones reach the TCRdb copy of this immuneACCESS table, which keeps in-frame sequences only. Checked studies attribute under half of the gap to unresolved V genes and leave the rest unexplained. The sample records 95,000 to 150,000 clones, around 84% of which are singletons. Under 4% of the sample is held by the ten biggest clonotypes. What was sequenced was PBMCs or T cells enriched from blood (not recorded which). The receptors derive from a woman aged 25 to 39 who had recovered from COVID-19.

This clone was observed once. CDR3 in amino acids: CASGRRYYGYTF. In nucleotides, the CDR3 is TGTGCCAGCGGGCGACGGTACTATGGCTACACCTTC. V is TRBV27 and J is TRBJ1-2; D gene unclear. The ends were cut back, 8 bases at V and 3 bases at J, with 10 bases in the middle. Germline V CDR1 and CDR2: MNHEY, SMNVEV (reference sequence). The CDR3 runs to 12 residues.

The chain employs TRBV6-5 and TRBJ2-1; 11 bases line up with TRBD1. V was clipped by 2 bases and J by 8 bases; unmatched bases: 2. The V gene's germline CDR1 is MNHEY and CDR2 SVGAGI. The CDR3 covers 14 residues. CDR3 region: CASSYGQGAYEQFF. The CDR3 nucleotides are TGTGCCAGCAGTTACGGACAGGGGGCCTATGAGCAGTTCTTC.

The chain has TRBV18 and TRBJ2-5; 8 bases are a match to TRBD2. The CDR3 consists of 17 residues. Germline lookup yields CDR1 KGHSH and CDR2 LQKENI. Trimming at V came to 3 bases and at J to 5 bases, leaving 14 bases not matched to a gene. CDR3 loop: CASSPRLRAGDRETQYF. The CDR3 region has the DNA TGTGCCAGCTCACCTCGGTTACGAGCGGGAGATCGGGAGACCCAGTACTTC.

This rearrangement joins TRBV27 to TRBJ1-5; no reliable D call. Germline V gene data show CDR1 as MNHEY and CDR2 as SMNVEV (reference sequence). CDR3 length equals 15 residues. V was pared by 2 bases and J by 10 bases, with 18 bases between. The CDR3 DNA reads as TGTGCCAGCAGTTTAGGATCCAGGAGGACTGGACCCCAGCATTTT. Protein: CASSLGSRRTGPQHF.

The chain links TRBV27 to TRBJ1-6; D remains unclear. Germline V CDR1 and CDR2: MNHEY, SMNVEV (reference sequence). The CDR3 covers 15 residues. V was shortened by 5 bases and J by 2 bases, with 10 bases between the two germline ends. The CDR3 DNA reads as TGTGCCAGCAGTGCCCTAGGAGCCTATAATTCACCCCTCCACTTT. This sequence encodes CASSALGAYNSPLHF.

This sequence joins TRBV28 and TRBJ1-2; D unclear. Germline V gives CDR1 MDHEN, CDR2 SYDVKM. The CDR3 totals 16 residues. V shed 2 bases and J shed 4 bases, with 17 bases lying between them. Here the CDR3 reads CASSLPGPSRGYGYTF. Here the CDR3 DNA reads TGTGCCAGCAGTTTACCAGGCCCCTCACGGGGCTATGGCTACACCTTC.

V is TRBV29-1 and J is TRBJ2-2; TRBD1 matches at 7 bases. CDR1 and CDR2 from the germline V gene are SQVTM and ANQGSEA. This CDR3 region has 18 residues. V dropped 5 bases and J dropped 0; count of bases not matched to a gene: 15. In nucleotides, the CDR3 is TGCAGCGTTAAAACAGGGGCCGTCCTCCATACGAACACCGGGGAGCTGTTTTTT. Protein sequence: CSVKTGAVLHTNTGELFF.

V usage is TRBV5-6 and J usage is TRBJ1-4; D is unresolved. The CDR3 is made up of 15 amino acids. Trimming cost V 0 bases and J 7 bases, with 13 bases left between them. CDR1 is SGHDT and CDR2 is YYEEEE in the germline V gene. The CDR3 sequence is CASSLAPGAGEKLFF. The CDR3 DNA reads TGTGCCAGCAGCTTGGCCCCGGGAGCGGGTGAAAAACTGTTTTTT. The full variable domain, in which reference TRBV5-6 and TRBJ1-4 provide the parts outside the CDR3, is DAGVTQSPTHLIKTRGQQVTLRCSPKSGHDTVSWYQQALGQGPQFIFQYYEEEERQRGNFPDRFSGHQFPNYSSELNVNALLLGDSALYLCASSLAPGAGEKLFFGSGTQLSVL.

The J gene is TRBJ1-6, the V gene TRBV28, with TRBD1 as a possible D gene (5 bases). V was trimmed by 5 bases and J by 11 bases, leaving 19 bases between them. Germline CDR1 MDHEN, CDR2 SYDVKM. There are 15 residues in the CDR3. CDR3 in amino acids: CASSDLAGSGPPLHF. The CDR3 nucleotides are TGTGCCAGCAGTGACCTGGCAGGGTCCGGTCCACCCCTCCACTTT.

V and J are TRBV2 and TRBJ2-4; weak D call: TRBD2 (6 bases). V lost 6 bases to trimming and J lost 1 base, with 16 bases between them. This CDR3 has 16 amino acids. Germline V gene data show CDR1 as SNHLY and CDR2 as FYNNEI. This chain's CDR3 is CASRGGLSTAKNIQYF. CDR3 in DNA: TGTGCCAGCAGGGGAGGACTGTCGACGGCCAAAAACATTCAGTACTTC.

This sequence joins TRBV7-2 and TRBJ1-2; D gene uncertain. The CDR3 has 14 amino acids. Trimming removed 0 bases at V and 0 bases at J, with 5 bases between. CDR1 SGHTA and CDR2 FQGNSA come from the germline V gene. In DNA form, the CDR3 reads TGTGCCAGCAGCTTAGCTTTAGCTAACTATGGCTACACCTTC. Its protein product is CASSLALANYGYTF.

The rearrangement joins TRBV2 to TRBJ2-5, with 11 bases identical to TRBD2. CDR3 size: 16 residues. After removal of 6 bases from V and 1 base from J, the junction contained 7 bases not matched to a gene. The germline V gene has CDR1 SNHLY and CDR2 FYNNEI. DNA of the CDR3: TGTGCCAGCAGCCGGGGACTAGCGGACATCCAAGAGACCCAGTACTTC. Its translation is CASSRGLADIQETQYF.

The chain combines TRBV7-8 with TRBJ2-1; 7 nucleotides agree with TRBD2. CDR3 size: 12 residues. J lost 12 bases, V lost 5 bases, and 7 bases had no gene match. Germline lookup yields CDR1 SGHVS and CDR2 FQNEAQ. The CDR3 DNA sequence: TGTGCCAGCAGCCCCCTGGGGGGGTTGCAGTTCTTC. Protein sequence: CASSPLGGLQFF.

The chain carries TRBV28 and TRBJ1-1; 10 bases agree with TRBD1. Germline CDR1 MDHEN, CDR2 SYDVKM. The J segment lost 2 bases and the V segment lost 7 bases, leaving 10 bases of the junction unmatched. The CDR3 totals 16 residues. CDR3 region: CASKDLGTGVNTEAFF. CDR3 DNA sequence: TGTGCCAGCAAGGATTTGGGGACAGGGGTTAACACTGAAGCTTTCTTT.

The CDR3 loop is CASSIQRNTEAFF. As DNA, the CDR3 is TGTGCCAGTAGTATACAGCGTAACACTGAAGCTTTCTTT. The chain couples TRBV19 to TRBJ1-1; D is uncertain. The germline V and J ends were trimmed by 2 bases and 2 bases, with 6 bases remaining between them. Germline V CDR1 and CDR2: LNHDA, SQIVND (reference sequence). The CDR3 contains 13 residues. The complete variable domain, with remaining parts taken from reference TRBV19 and TRBJ1-1, reads DGGITQSPKYLFRKEGQNVTLSCEQNLNHDAMYWYRQDPGQGLRLIYYSQIVNDFQKGDIAEGYSVSREKKESFPLTVTSAQKNPTAFYLCASSIQRNTEAFFGQGTRLTVV.

The chain recombines TRBV29-1 with TRBJ2-5, with 9 nucleotides matching TRBD2. Germline-derived CDR1 and CDR2 are SQVTM and ANQGSEA. V lost 3 bases and J lost 9; bases outside the gene matches: 8. The CDR3 spans 13 residues. CDR3 sequence reads: CSVDKAGGAAQYF. The CDR3 DNA sequence: TGCAGCGTTGACAAAGCGGGGGGTGCGGCCCAGTACTTC. The variable domain in full, completed from reference TRBV29-1 and TRBJ2-5, reads SAVISQKPSRDICQRGTSLTIQCQVDSQVTMMFWYRQQPGQSLTLIATANQGSEATYESGFVIDKFPISRPNLTFSTLTVSNMSPEDSSIYLCSVDKAGGAAQYFGPGTRLLVL.

Here the CDR3 DNA reads TGTGCCTATCGAGGGGGTATACGGGAGGGCGGCAATGAGCAGTTCTTC. It encodes CAYRGGIREGGNEQFF. This chain uses TRBV30 with TRBJ2-1; 8 positions match TRBD2. The CDR3 totals 16 residues. Trimming at V came to 7 bases and at J to 6 bases, leaving 17 bases not matched to a gene. Germline V gives CDR1 GTSNPN, CDR2 SVGIG (reference sequence).

The chain joins TRBV4-2 to TRBJ1-5; D not resolved. V was shortened by 3 bases and J by 6 bases, with 15 bases between the two germline ends. The germline V gene encodes CDR1 LGHNA and CDR2 YNFKEQ. The CDR3 totals 15 residues. The CDR3 is CASSQRREPPQPQHF. The CDR3, as DNA: TGTGCCAGCAGCCAGAGGAGAGAACCGCCTCAGCCCCAGCATTTT.

The V gene is TRBV18, the J gene TRBJ2-7; perhaps TRBD1 as D (5 bases). This CDR3 contains 12 residues. Germline V CDR1 and CDR2: KGHSH, LQKENI. V lost 6 bases to trimming and J lost 4 bases, with 10 bases between them. The CDR3 here is CASSQGEYEQYF. In nucleotides, the CDR3 is TGTGCCAGCTCCCAAGGGGAATACGAGCAGTACTTC. Filled out from reference TRBV18 and TRBJ2-7, the complete variable domain reads NAGVMQNPRHLVRRRGQEARLRCSPMKGHSHVYWYRQLPEEGLKFMVYLQKENIIDESGMPKERFSAEFPKEGPSILRIQQVVRGDSAAYFCASSQGEYEQYFGPGTRLTVT.

The chain employs TRBV6-2 or TRBV6-3 and TRBJ2-1; possibly TRBD2 for D (6 bases). V gave up 4 bases and J gave up 5 bases, with 15 bases separating them. The germline V gene encodes CDR1 MNHEY and CDR2 SVGEGT. The CDR3 runs 15 residues. The CDR3 is CASSFRDFRHNEQFF. The CDR3 DNA follows: TGTGCCAGCAGTTTCCGGGACTTCCGTCACAATGAGCAGTTCTTC.

The V call is TRBV2, the J call TRBJ2-3; tentative D call: TRBD2 (6 bases). V was clipped by 0 bases and J by 6 bases, with 13 bases between them. The CDR3 has 15 residues. Germline values: CDR1 SNHLY, CDR2 FYNNEI. CDR3 region: CASSEASGSRDTQYF. The CDR3 bases are TGTGCCAGCAGTGAAGCCAGCGGGTCTAGGGATACGCAGTATTTT.

The rearrangement joins TRBV7-8 to TRBJ1-4, with D perhaps TRBD1 (5 bases). From germline, CDR1 is SGHVS and CDR2 FQNEAQ. The CDR3 has 14 amino acids. V lost 1 base, J lost 6 bases, and 9 bases lay in between. The CDR3 protein is CASSLGRRDEKLFF. DNA of the CDR3: TGTGCCAGCAGCTTAGGGCGCAGGGATGAAAAACTGTTTTTT.

The chain links TRBV24-1 to TRBJ2-3, with 9 nucleotides matching TRBD1. The CDR3 contains 12 residues. Germline V gene sequence: CDR1 KGHDR, CDR2 SFDVKD. V lost 9 bases to trimming and J lost 3 bases; unmatched junction nucleotides: 0. This CDR3 reads CATGTGTDTQYF. CDR3 sequence (DNA): TGTGCCACCGGGACAGGGACAGATACGCAGTATTTT.

The V gene is TRBV28, the J gene TRBJ1-5; a possible D gene is TRBD1 (5 bases). V was shortened by 7 bases and J by 2 bases, with 15 bases between the two germline ends. CDR3 length: 15 residues. Germline lookup yields CDR1 MDHEN and CDR2 SYDVKM. In nucleotides, the CDR3 is TGTGCCAGCATTCTCGGGGGGTCGGGCAATCAGCCCCAGCATTTT. The encoded protein is CASILGGSGNQPQHF. Full variable domain (remainder filled in from reference TRBV28 and TRBJ1-5): DVKVTQSSRYLVKRTGEKVFLECVQDMDHENMFWYRQDPGLGLRLIYFSYDVKMKEKGDIPEGYSVSREKKERFSLILESASTNQTSMYLCASILGGSGNQPQHFGDGTRLSIL.

The chain links TRBV7-2 to TRBJ1-5, with D uncertain. V was cut by 5 bases and J by 0 bases, with 8 bases left in between. The CDR3 runs to 14 residues. Germline V gene data show CDR1 as SGHTA and CDR2 as FQGNSA. In DNA, the CDR3 is TGTGCCAGCAGCCGCCACTATAGCAATCAGCCCCAGCATTTT. Residues: CASSRHYSNQPQHF.

The chain joins TRBV6-5 to TRBJ2-7, with D tentatively TRBD1 (5 bases). V dropped 3 bases and J dropped 3 bases, with 9 bases sitting between them. CDR3 length: 13 residues. Germline V gene lookup returns CDR1 MNHEY and CDR2 SVGAGI. The CDR3 bases are TGTGCCAGCAGTTATTTTAGGGGCTACGAGCAGTACTTC. This translates into CASSYFRGYEQYF.

V and J are TRBV6-2 or TRBV6-3 and TRBJ1-2; D uncertain. The CDR3 has 13 amino acids. Germline V gene data show CDR1 as MNHEY and CDR2 as SVGEGT. V lost 2 bases and J lost 7, with 11 bases in between. The CDR3 protein is CASSYPGVSGYTF. In nucleotides, the CDR3 is TGTGCCAGCAGTTACCCGGGAGTAAGTGGCTACACCTTC.

This clone was seen a single time. The genes are TRBV12-3 or TRBV12-4 and TRBJ2-5; TRBD1 agrees at 8 bases. This CDR3 comprises 13 residues. V was pared by 8 bases and J by 3 bases, with 5 bases of the junction left unmatched. The CDR3 reads CASFGQGEETQYF. CDR3 bases: TGTGCCAGCTTCGGACAGGGCGAAGAGACCCAGTACTTC.

The V and J genes are TRBV28 and TRBJ2-2, with a tentative D call TRBD2 (6 bases). The CDR3 length is 18 residues. Germline loops: CDR1 MDHEN, CDR2 SYDVKM. Trimming removed 5 bases from V and 7 bases from J, with 26 bases in between. The CDR3 loop is CASSALGGRRTRGGELFF. The DNA of the CDR3 is TGTGCCAGCAGTGCCCTCGGAGGGAGGCGGACCCGGGGCGGGGAGCTGTTTTTT.

The chain uses TRBV7-2 and TRBJ1-2, with D perhaps matching TRBD1 (5 bases). Deletions cut 1 base from V and 0 bases from J, with 15 bases between. The CDR3 is 17 amino acids. CDR1 SGHTA and CDR2 FQGNSA come from the germline V gene. CDR3 protein: CASSLERSQASNYGYTF. For the CDR3, the DNA is TGTGCCAGCAGCTTAGAACGGTCACAGGCCTCTAACTATGGCTACACCTTC. Full variable domain (remainder filled in from reference TRBV7-2 and TRBJ1-2): GAGVSQSPSNKVTEKGKDVELRCDPISGHTALYWYRQSLGQGLEFLIYFQGNSAPDKSGLPSDRFSAERTGGSVSTLTIQRTQQEDSAVYLCASSLERSQASNYGYTFGSGTRLTVV.

The chain employs TRBV5-4 and TRBJ2-3; D might be TRBD2 (6 bases). The CDR3 length is 16 residues. Germline V gene lookup returns CDR1 SGHNT and CDR2 YYREEE (reference sequence). V was clipped by 0 bases and J by 6 bases, with 17 bases between them. This CDR3 reads CASSLVISSGLDTQYF. The CDR3 DNA reads as TGTGCCAGCAGCTTGGTAATCTCCAGCGGGTTGGATACGCAGTATTTT.